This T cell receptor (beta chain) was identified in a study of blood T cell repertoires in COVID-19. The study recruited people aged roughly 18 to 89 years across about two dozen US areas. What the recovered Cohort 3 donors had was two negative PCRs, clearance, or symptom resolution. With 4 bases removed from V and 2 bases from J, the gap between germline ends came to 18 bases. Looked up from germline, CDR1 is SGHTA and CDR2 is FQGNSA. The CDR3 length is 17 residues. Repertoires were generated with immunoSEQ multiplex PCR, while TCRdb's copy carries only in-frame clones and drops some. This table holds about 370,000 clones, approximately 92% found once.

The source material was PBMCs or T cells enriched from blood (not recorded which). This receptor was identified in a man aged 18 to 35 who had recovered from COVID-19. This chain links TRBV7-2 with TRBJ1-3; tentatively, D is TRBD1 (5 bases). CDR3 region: CASSSREGRGAGNTIYF. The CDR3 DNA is TGTGCCAGCAGCTCCAGGGAGGGGAGAGGAGCTGGAAACACCATATATTTT.